This T cell receptor (beta chain) was observed in a study of radiation and T cells in renal cell carcinoma. Described time point: baseline pretreatment blood. Sample treatment: 15 Gy SBRT to primary tumor, nephrectomy 4 weeks later. Radiation-treated patients gave blood at baseline, week 2 and week 4. Per the germline V gene, CDR1 is SGDLS and CDR2 is YYNGEE. The length of the CDR3 is 15 residues. V shed 4 bases and J shed 3 bases, with 16 bases lying between them. Repertoires were generated with immunoSEQ multiplex PCR, while TCRdb's copy carries only in-frame clones and drops some. Of some 100,000 clones detected, about four fifths appear once; the ten largest clones hold around 6.3%.

The sample consisted of blood, taken from a patient whose treatment included radiotherapy and nephrectomy. J is TRBJ2-5 and V is TRBV9; D possibly uses TRBD1 or TRBD2 (5 bases each). This receptor was identified in a man between 60 and 70 years old with renal cell carcinoma. CDR3 DNA sequence: TGTGCCAGCAGCATCTCCGGGACCCGGGAAGAGACCCAGTACTTC. Protein product: CASSISGTREETQYF. Based on the CDR3 plus reference TRBV9 and TRBJ2-5, the full variable domain is DSGVTQTPKHLITATGQRVTLRCSPRSGDLSVYWYQQSLDQGLQFLIQYYNGEERAKGNILERFSAQQFPDLHSELNLSSLELGDSALYFCASSISGTREETQYFGPGTRLLVL.